Described below is a single T cell receptor beta chain sequence and its context. Germline lookup yields CDR1 MGHDK and CDR2 SYGVNS. CDR3 length: 15 amino acids. Trimming cost V 1 base and J 7 bases, with 16 bases left between them. Under the authors' procedure: Amplification of reference gene primers was used by the study to estimate nucleated cell counts. Clones were read by immunoSEQ multiplex PCR, and TCRdb kept only the in-frame ones, dropping some. V, J and clone size reflect that table, while D and trimming were determined from the DNA. The data contain approximately 100,000 clones, almost 90% of them singletons. This sample was taken from a study of blood T cell repertoires in COVID-19.

The material sequenced was peripheral blood. This receptor was obtained from a human donor in a cohort sampled during active COVID-19. The V call is TRBV25-1, the J call TRBJ1-1; no clear D. CDR3 DNA: TGTGCCAGCAGTGAATTGGGCACGGAGCGGGATGAAGCTTTCTTT. Translating gives CASSELGTERDEAFF.